This T cell receptor (beta chain) was sequenced during a study of T cells in Graves' hyperthyroidism and ophthalmopathy. The CDR3 sequence is 14 residues long. V was trimmed by 6 bases and J by 7 bases, leaving 17 bases between them. Germline values: CDR1 SNHLY, CDR2 FYNNEI. This clonotype was counted many times. There were TCR beta CDR3 regions amplified from RNA transcripts. With the HTBI primer set, the TCR CDR3 went through a first round of RT-PCR. Via MiXCR, TCRdb re-called the multiplex PCR reads, giving one row per CDR3 protein. The sample includes about 580,000 distinct CDR3 sequences, more than 11% of them seen just once. Diagnoses used clinical symptoms, serum thyroxine and TRAb, thyroid ultrasound and orbital computed tomography.

This TCR derives from a woman in her 30s with Graves' hyperthyroidism that later progressed to Graves' ophthalmopathy. Sequencing used blood. V usage is TRBV2 and J usage is TRBJ2-3; weak D call: TRBD2 (6 bases). CDR3 sequence reads: CASRGDLGRNTQYF. The DNA of the CDR3 is TGTGCCAGCAGGGGGGACTTGGGGAGAAATACGCAGTATTTT.